This T cell receptor (beta chain) was profiled in a study of blood T cell repertoires in COVID-19. At the level of the study: Specimens from acute and convalescent COVID-19 originated in the United States, Italy and Spain. Sources were T cells, B-cell-depleted T cells, or PBMCs; the material itself was cDNA or gDNA.

Authors' analysis steps: Amplification of reference gene primers was used by the study to estimate nucleated cell counts. Profiling relied on immunoSEQ multiplex PCR, and the TCRdb table lists in-frame clones only, not all of them. That table gives V, J and clone size, and the DNA gave D and trimming. The sample holds about 170,000 clones, over 75% seen once. Patients at the Seattle site were enrolled during active infection and followed longitudinally. The CDR3 runs to 15 residues. Germline V gene lookup returns CDR1 LNHNV and CDR2 YYDKDF (reference sequence). V was clipped by 0 bases and J by 2 bases, with 8 bases between them.

Sequencing used peripheral blood. This clonotype was sampled from an older man with COVID-19, enrolled during active disease. The V call is TRBV15, the J call TRBJ1-5, with D tentatively TRBD1 (6 bases). Written as DNA, the CDR3 is TGTGCCACCAGCAGAGATTACAGGGGCAATCAGCCCCAGCATTTT. Its protein is CATSRDYRGNQPQHF.